This T cell receptor beta chain is drawn from a study of cytomegalovirus exposure and HLA in healthy donors. Regarding the study as a whole: 150 or so TCR beta chains were listed as cytomegalovirus-associated.

Concerning this clone itself: The target antigen is unknown. Within the sample, other DNA sequences also encode this same CDR3.

V lost 3 bases and J lost 1; bases outside the gene matches: 10. The germline V gene has CDR1 MDHEN and CDR2 SYDVKM. The CDR3 spans 17 residues. The protocol was immunoSEQ multiplex PCR, while the TCRdb copy is restricted to in-frame clones and leaves out a portion. The sample has tens of thousands of clones, 96% seen once. This sequence was found in a young woman in good health and CMV-seropositive. This chain links TRBV28 with TRBJ2-7, with 9 bases aligning to TRBD2. Sequenced sample: PBMCs. CDR3 sequence (DNA): TGTGCCAGCAGTTTCAGGCTAGCGGGGCGGTCATCCTACGAGCAGTACTTC. Its protein is CASSFRLAGRSSYEQYF. The full variable domain, in which reference TRBV28 and TRBJ2-7 provide the parts outside the CDR3, is DVKVTQSSRYLVKRTGEKVFLECVQDMDHENMFWYRQDPGLGLRLIYFSYDVKMKEKGDIPEGYSVSREKKERFSLILESASTNQTSMYLCASSFRLAGRSSYEQYFGPGTRLTVT.